This T cell receptor beta chain was captured in a study of T cell changes during pregnancy in multiple sclerosis. Trimming took 4 bases from V and 7 from J, leaving 18 bases between them. This CDR3 comprises 16 residues. CDR1 is SGHNT and CDR2 is YYREEE in the germline V gene (reference sequence). Some clones are missing from TCRdb's copy, which holds only in-frame ones; the method was immunoSEQ multiplex PCR. The sample shows some 100,000 clones, approximately 90% of them seen only once. This clone was found once. Sequencing was performed on peripheral blood, taken in the second trimester of pregnancy. The chain is built from TRBV5-4 and TRBJ1-6; TRBD1 might be the D (6 bases). This sequence originates from a female donor with multiple sclerosis, enrolled in a pregnancy study. CDR3 bases: TGTGCCAGCAGCCCCGCGGGGGGAAGGGGGAATTCACCCCTCCACTTT. Amino acids: CASSPAGGRGNSPLHF.